These 9 T cell receptor beta chains originate from one sample sequenced in a study of blood T cell repertoires in COVID-19. The protocol was immunoSEQ multiplex PCR, while the TCRdb copy is restricted to in-frame clones and leaves out a portion. The table includes over 55,000 clones, approximately 90% detected once. What was sequenced was peripheral blood. The origin of the receptors is a woman older than 75 with COVID-19, enrolled during active disease.

The rearrangement joins TRBV18 to TRBJ2-3; D remains unclear. The CDR3 has 14 amino acids. CDR1 KGHSH and CDR2 LQKENI come from the germline V gene. Between the trimmed V and J ends, which lost 6 bases and 0 bases, there was a span of 10 bases. CDR3 coding DNA: TGTGCCAGCTCCCCGACTGCTAGCACAGATACGCAGTATTTT. This translates into CASSPTASTDTQYF.

The chain links TRBV5-6 to TRBJ2-7; 9 nucleotides line up with TRBD1. Germline V gene data show CDR1 as SGHDT and CDR2 as YYEEEE. The V segment lost 6 bases and the J segment 5 bases; nucleotides outside the gene matches: 12. This CDR3 region has 15 residues. CDR3 residues: CASTSRGQGPHEQYF. DNA of the CDR3: TGTGCCAGCACCTCCCGGGGACAGGGACCCCACGAGCAGTACTTC. Complete variable domain (other parts from reference TRBV5-6 and TRBJ2-7): DAGVTQSPTHLIKTRGQQVTLRCSPKSGHDTVSWYQQALGQGPQFIFQYYEEEERQRGNFPDRFSGHQFPNYSSELNVNALLLGDSALYLCASTSRGQGPHEQYFGPGTRLTVT.

The J gene is TRBJ2-7, the V gene TRBV6-5; perhaps TRBD1 as D (6 bases). CDR3 size: 14 residues. The ends were cut back, 6 bases at V and 5 bases at J, with 17 bases in the middle. Germline V gives CDR1 MNHEY, CDR2 SVGAGI. The CDR3: CASRQYQTGDEQYF. Here the CDR3 DNA reads TGTGCCAGCAGACAATACCAGACAGGCGACGAGCAGTACTTC.

This CDR3 reads CASSPSLESPLHF. In DNA form, the CDR3 reads TGTGCCAGCTCACCCTCCTTGGAGTCACCCCTCCACTTT. The chain recombines TRBV18 with TRBJ1-6; unclear D gene. Between the trimmed V and J ends, which lost 3 bases and 10 bases, there was a span of 10 bases. The CDR3 covers 13 residues. Germline assignment: CDR1 KGHSH and CDR2 LQKENI.

The CDR3 bases are TGTGCCAGCAGCAACCTCTACAATGAGCAGTTCTTC. It encodes CASSNLYNEQFF. The chain employs TRBV21-1 and TRBJ2-1; the D call in the table, TRBD2, was not verified against the DNA. TRBV21-1 is tagged as a pseudogene. This CDR3 contains 12 residues.

The rearrangement joins TRBV5-4 to TRBJ2-2; possible D gene TRBD1, 7 bases. The germline V gene has CDR1 SGHNT and CDR2 YYREEE (reference sequence). The V end was cut by 6 bases, the J end by 1 base, with 16 bases between. This CDR3 comprises 16 residues. CDR3 nucleotide sequence: TGTGCCAGCACCGGGGGACAGAGATTGAACACCGGGGAGCTGTTTTTT. This translates into CASTGGQRLNTGELFF.

In its sample, this clone was seen once. This rearrangement joins TRBV19 to TRBJ1-1, with D possibly TRBD1 on 6 matching bases. CDR3 length equals 12 residues. The germline V and J ends were trimmed by 10 bases and 4 bases, with 13 bases remaining between them. The germline gives CDR1 LNHDA, CDR2 SQIVND (reference sequence). CDR3 nucleotide sequence: TGTGCCATCCAGGGGTGGGGCACTGAAGCTTTCTTT. Protein sequence: CAIQGWGTEAFF.

V usage is TRBV12-5 and J usage is TRBJ2-6; D remains ambiguous. The CDR3 extends over 16 amino acids. Germline CDR1 and CDR2: LGHNT and FRNRAP. V was cut by 2 bases and J by 0 bases, with 8 bases left in between. This CDR3 reads CASGLRDYSGANVLTF. The CDR3, as DNA: TGTGCTAGTGGTTTGAGAGATTACTCTGGGGCCAACGTCCTGACTTTC.

The chain has TRBV15 and TRBJ1-6, with no clear D. V lost 0 bases and J lost 14, with 8 bases in between. CDR1 is LNHNV and CDR2 is YYDKDF in the germline V gene (reference sequence). CDR3 size: 12 residues. The CDR3 sequence is CATSRDSITLHF. The CDR3 nucleotides read TGTGCCACCAGCAGAGATAGCATAACCCTCCACTTT. Complete variable domain (other parts from reference TRBV15 and TRBJ1-6): DAMVIQNPRYQVTQFGKPVTLSCSQTLNHNVMYWYQQKSSQAPKLLFHYYDKDFNNEADTPDNFQSRRPNTSFCFLDIRSPGLGDTAMYLCATSRDSITLHFGNGTRLTVT.